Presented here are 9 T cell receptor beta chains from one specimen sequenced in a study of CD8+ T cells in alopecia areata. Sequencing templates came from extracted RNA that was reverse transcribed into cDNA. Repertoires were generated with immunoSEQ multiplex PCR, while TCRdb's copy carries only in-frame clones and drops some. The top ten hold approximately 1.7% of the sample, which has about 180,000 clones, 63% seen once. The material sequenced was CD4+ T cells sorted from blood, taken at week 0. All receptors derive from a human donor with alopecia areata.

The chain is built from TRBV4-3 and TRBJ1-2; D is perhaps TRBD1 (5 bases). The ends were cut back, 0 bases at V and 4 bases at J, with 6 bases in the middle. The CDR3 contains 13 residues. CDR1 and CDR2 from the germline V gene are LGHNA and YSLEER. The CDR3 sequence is CASSQETGYGYTF. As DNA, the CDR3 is TGCGCCAGCAGCCAAGAAACAGGCTATGGCTACACCTTC.

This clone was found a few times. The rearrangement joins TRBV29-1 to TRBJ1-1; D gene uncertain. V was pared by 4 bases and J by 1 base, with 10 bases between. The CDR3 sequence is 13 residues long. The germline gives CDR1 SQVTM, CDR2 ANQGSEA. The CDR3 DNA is TGCAGCGTTGTCCGAACACAGAACACTGAAGCTTTCTTT. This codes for CSVVRTQNTEAFF.

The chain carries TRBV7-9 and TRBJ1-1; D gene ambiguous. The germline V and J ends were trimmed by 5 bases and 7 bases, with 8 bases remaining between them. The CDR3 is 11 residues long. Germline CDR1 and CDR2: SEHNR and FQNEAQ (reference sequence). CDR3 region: CASSLGFEAFF. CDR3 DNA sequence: TGTGCCAGCAGCCTGGGCTTTGAAGCTTTCTTT.

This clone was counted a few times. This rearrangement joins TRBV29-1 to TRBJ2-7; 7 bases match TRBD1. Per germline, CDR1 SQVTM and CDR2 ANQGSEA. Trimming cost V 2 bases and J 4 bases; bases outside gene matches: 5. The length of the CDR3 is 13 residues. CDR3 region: CSVEPQGFYEQYF. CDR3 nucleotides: TGCAGCGTTGAACCACAGGGGTTTTACGAGCAGTACTTC.

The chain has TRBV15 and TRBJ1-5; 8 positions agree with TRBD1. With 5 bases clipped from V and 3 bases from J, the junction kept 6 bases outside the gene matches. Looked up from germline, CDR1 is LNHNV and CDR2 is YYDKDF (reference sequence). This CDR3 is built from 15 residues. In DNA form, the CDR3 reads TGTGCCACCAGCCGGACAGGGTCCGACAATCAGCCCCAGCATTTT. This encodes CATSRTGSDNQPQHF.

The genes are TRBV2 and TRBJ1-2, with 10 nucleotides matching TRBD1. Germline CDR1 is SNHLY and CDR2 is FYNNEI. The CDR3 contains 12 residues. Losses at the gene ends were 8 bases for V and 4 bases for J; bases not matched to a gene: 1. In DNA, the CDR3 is TGTGCCAGCGGGACAGGGGTCTATGGCTACACCTTC. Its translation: CASGTGVYGYTF.

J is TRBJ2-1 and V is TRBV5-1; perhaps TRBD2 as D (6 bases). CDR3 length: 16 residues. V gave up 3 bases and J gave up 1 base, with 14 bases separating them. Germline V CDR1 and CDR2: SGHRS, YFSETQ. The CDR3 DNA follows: TGCGCCAGCAGCTCCCGGGCGGGAAGATCCTACAATGAGCAGTTCTTC. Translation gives CASSSRAGRSYNEQFF. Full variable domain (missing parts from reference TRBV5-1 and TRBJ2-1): KAGVTQTPRYLIKTRGQQVTLSCSPISGHRSVSWYQQTPGQGLQFLFEYFSETQRNKGNFPGRFSGRQFSNSRSEMNVSTLELGDSALYLCASSSRAGRSYNEQFFGPGTRLTVL.

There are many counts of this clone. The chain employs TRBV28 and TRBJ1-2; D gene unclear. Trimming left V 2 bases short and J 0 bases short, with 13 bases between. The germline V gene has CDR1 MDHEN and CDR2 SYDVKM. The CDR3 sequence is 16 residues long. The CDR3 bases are TGTGCCAGCAGTTTAGGTCGTTCAGGTTCTAACTATGGCTACACCTTC. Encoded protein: CASSLGRSGSNYGYTF.

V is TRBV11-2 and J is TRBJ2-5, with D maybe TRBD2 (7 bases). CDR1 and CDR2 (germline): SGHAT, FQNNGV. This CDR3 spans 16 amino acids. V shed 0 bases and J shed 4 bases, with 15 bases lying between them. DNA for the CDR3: TGTGCCAGCAGCTTAGATCCCGGGGGGCGGTCAGAGACCCAGTACTTC. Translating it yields CASSLDPGGRSETQYF.